This T cell receptor (beta chain) was recorded in a study of cytomegalovirus exposure and HLA in healthy donors (dated by TCRdb to the late 2010s). Looking at the study overall: According to an earlier analysis of 550 to 700 of the donors, about 179 million T cells yielded 90 million to 140 million unique TCR beta sequences and approximately 300 Gb of sequence data. Among some 410 genotyped donors of the cohort, an average of around 240,000 unique TCR beta nucleotide sequences were sequenced per donor, about a sixth of them non-productive. Using immunosequencing, the study profiled T cell repertoires from 550 to 750 subjects and related those repertoires to cytomegalovirus serostatus. Donor age, sex, ethnicity and CMV serostatus were compiled alongside the repertoire data. HLA typing covered class I and class II loci at four-digit resolution. Besides the first cohort of more than 650 subjects, a separate validation cohort made up of around 120 different subjects was used. Of the 398 genotyped donors, less than 85% were placed in the genetic ancestry cluster associated with self-reported Caucasian donors. The number of typed donors differed by locus: about 629-630 for A, B, C, DRB1 and DQB1; some 500 for DQA1; around 580 for DPA1; and roughly 470 for DPB1. A later genetic analysis used genome-wide SNP genotypes for about 55% of the 666 donors, treating that subset as a discovery cohort. In a later analysis, previously published TCR beta repertoires from hundreds of donors were re-analyzed and high-resolution HLA genotyping was added so that TCR occurrence patterns could be studied. Rather than drawing on any new phenotypic data, the later analysis identified candidate immune exposures from TCR beta sequences and the way those sequences occurred across donors. To decide whether each TCR beta V gene segment behaved as functional or pseudogenic, an earlier analysis of 587 of the donors relied on high-throughput TCR beta sequencing. The study aimed to test whether signatures of past pathogen exposure could be identified by cataloging public T cell receptors. Every discovery cohort repertoire had been produced on one sequencing platform. To predict cytomegalovirus infection status, the study combined high-throughput TCR immunosequencing, statistical association of individual TCRs with disease status, and machine learning. Roughly 5 DR-DQ haplotypes were handled as single units for association and clustering, since linkage in the cohort was strong. Around 320 gigabases of sequencing data and 78 million or so unique TCR sequences were included in an early release covering 550 to 650 HLA-typed donors.

In the case of this clone: Its target antigen remains unknown. Per-base quality was not reported, and no clone a single base away is much larger than it.

From its cysteine to its phenylalanine, the CDR3 spans 16 amino acids. Here the CDR3 DNA is all that survives: 48 bases in frame from base 1. Per the germline V gene, SGHAT is the CDR1 and FQNNGV is the CDR2. V has 4 bases trimmed and J has 5 bases trimmed; junction bases matching no gene number 11. Library preparation was by the immunoSEQ multiplex PCR assay. The multiplex PCR relied on a mix of 60 forward primers for TCR Vbeta segments and 13 reverse primers for TCR Jbeta segments. The CDR3 region of rearranged TCR beta genes was amplified from genomic DNA by a multiplex PCR assay. The Illumina HiSeq System was used to sequence the amplified TCR beta libraries as 87-base-pair reads. As for how the authors treated the data: Across the roughly 640 repertoires, a later analysis counted about 81 million unique TCR beta chains, roughly 11 million of which were shared by at least two donors. Raw reads were error-corrected and collapsed into unique sequences with a nearest-neighbor algorithm that merged closely related sequences to remove PCR and sequencing errors. CDR3 sequences were aligned to IMGT reference sequences to assign V, D and J gene segments. For a sequence to be retained, a match of at least six nucleotides to both a V gene segment and a J gene segment was required. Rearrangements were classified as productive when the CDR3 lacked stop codons and remained in frame with V and J, and all other rearrangements were classified as non-productive. CDR3 was defined according to IMGT convention as the region running from the second conserved V-encoded cysteine to the conserved J-encoded phenylalanine. The earlier analysis of 450 to 750 of the donors excluded any sequence lacking an unambiguous match to a single V gene segment. An earlier analysis of roughly 590 of the donors called V segments functional above 56.7% productive rearrangements and segregating when the between-donor standard deviation exceeded 5%. A statistical classification framework was developed to diagnose cytomegalovirus status using the catalog of TCR beta chain sequences. A later analysis assigned V and J genes by comparing TCR nucleotide sequences with IMGT/GENE-DB human TR gene sequences. Using the TCRdist pipeline, a later analysis assigned CDR3 sequences along with most-parsimonious VDJ recombination scenarios. In a later analysis, each TCR beta chain was defined by its CDR3 amino acid sequence together with its V-gene family, and reads lacking a unique V-gene family were excluded. A later analysis removed 500 to 650 highly shared, low-generation-probability nucleotide sequences to deal with suspected cross-contamination and a sequencing artifact. In a later analysis, a clonal expansion index for each public chain was calculated from normalized within-repertoire ranks of inferred template counts. Generation probabilities in a later analysis came from a VDJ recombination model fitted to out-of-frame rearrangements, and those results were checked against IGoR. A later analysis scored TCR-TCR, TCR-HLA and TCR-CMV co-occurrence with hypergeometric tests, applying a repertoire-size bias correction to TCR pairs. In a later analysis, false discovery rates were estimated by permuting HLA or CMV assignments 20 times. In a later analysis, co-occurring TCRs were grouped with DBSCAN, and TCRdist sequence similarity was added when clustering was performed within HLA-allele-positive subsets. For co-occurrence clustering, repertoires with fewer than 30,000 or more than 120,000 public chains were excluded, along with five repertoires with anomalous nucleotide sharing. In its TCRdb copy, this immuneACCESS table keeps in-frame sequences only and misses some clones. Where compared with another copy, unresolved V genes explain less than half of these, and the others have no known cause. The DNA gave D and trimming, while V, J and clone size come from that table. This sample comprises around 150,000 clones, around 76% of them detected only once. Over 1.1% of the sample is taken by the ten largest.

The cohort was made up of roughly 670 healthy bone marrow donors. At the time of sampling, every cohort member was nominally healthy, though immune exposures that went unrecorded were likely present. The donor was CMV seronegative and belonged to the group of under 400 seronegative cohort members. A peripheral blood sample was collected from each donor, and TCR beta sequencing was performed on peripheral blood mononuclear cells. The Qiagen DNeasy Blood Extraction Kit was used to extract genomic DNA from the blood cell samples. What the research found in general, with its limitations: Compared with the approximately 670-donor mean, donors in an Asian-associated ancestry cluster had fewer N-insertions in productive TCRs, according to a later genetic analysis. In a later analysis, several top co-occurrence clusters were reported to appear linked to parvovirus B19, influenza, CMV and Epstein-Barr virus. Some IMGT-functional V segments, including TRBV6-2 and TRBV6-3, could not be distinguished by the 87-base-pair reads and were therefore excluded. An association between a missense DCLRE1C variant and V-gene and J-gene trimming of TCR beta chains was found in a later genetic analysis and replicated in an independent cohort. A further reported finding was that TCR beta sequences accurately predicted the HLA-A and HLA-B alleles for most subjects in the first cohort. Most TCR sequences were seen in very few donors, while some public TCRs were found in many individuals. Sequencing depth was assumed to be roughly uniform across donors in the presence/absence analyses, though that assumption may not hold. A total of fewer than 200 TCR beta chains were listed by the study as associated with cytomegalovirus. Broadly in line with IMGT annotations, most TCR beta V segments showed up in productive rearrangements about 87% or about 30% of the time in an earlier analysis of 450 to 750 of the donors. A group of highly shared sequence variants was considered likely to be a technical artifact of the sequencing pipeline. In a later analysis, HLA-associated TCR beta chains showed more clonal expansion and lower generation probabilities than non-associated chains that were equally common. Immune exposure information for the cohort was limited to CMV serostatus. Cytomegalovirus status was reported to be diagnosed by the classifier with high specificity and sensitivity in both the original and validation cohorts. A later analysis found that most CMV-associated TCR beta chains appeared HLA-restricted, with HLA associations seemingly driven largely by CMV exposure. The authors suggested that the approach could potentially be generalized to other disease states and immunological phenotypes. Correlated functional status among segregating V segments might be attributable to linkage disequilibrium, but an unknown experimental factor could not be ruled out. The cohort was sequenced for TCR beta chains only, and without alpha or paired-chain data the features that could be detected were limited. When HLA alleles, especially DR and DQ, strongly co-occurred, attributing TCR associations to individual alleles was difficult. Because HLA typing was missing for some donors at each locus, association tests included only the typed subset. In a later analysis, TCR association rates were found to vary across HLA loci, with the most associated TCRs seen for DRB1 alleles and the fewest for HLA-C alleles. In vitro tests confirmed that a few of the cytomegalovirus-associated TCR beta chains recognize cytomegalovirus antigens. Because counts were too low, fewer than 20 rarely observed V segments, including chromosome 9 orphons, were excluded from the earlier analysis of 500 to 700 of the donors. Specific HLA alleles were associated with 15,000 to 20,000 TCR beta sequences at a false discovery rate of 0.05 in a later analysis.

This receptor chain uses TRBV11-2 and TRBJ2-5; a stretch of 9 junction bases matches TRBD2. The receptor was derived from a man in his fifties or sixties in good health and CMV-seronegative. Sequencing input: PBMCs. CDR3 reads: CASSSQSGTSRETQYF. The DNA sequence follows: TGTGCCAGCAGCTCTCAGTCCGGGACTAGCAGGGAGACCCAGTACTTC.